The clone carrying this T cell receptor beta chain was seen only once. Its antigen is as yet unknown. The data belong to a study of graft-versus-host responses after intestinal transplantation. Trimming took off 5 bases at V and 2 bases at J, with 10 bases between the two ends. Germline CDR1 SGHAT, CDR2 FQNNGV. The CDR3 is 13 amino acids. The data were produced by immunoSEQ multiplex PCR, yet TCRdb's version contains in-frame clones alone and is incomplete. This sample has 65,000 to 100,000 clones; around 93% occur once, and the top ten carry around 0.38%. The sample was unstimulated CD8+ T cells sorted from spleen or lymph node cells, taken before transplant. The clonotype originates from a human donor who was the organ donor for an intestinal transplant. V usage is TRBV11-2 and J usage is TRBJ2-7; tentatively, D is TRBD2 (5 bases). This chain's CDR3 is CASSPGLAYEQYF. The CDR3 DNA reads TGTGCCAGCAGCCCCGGACTGGCCTACGAGCAGTACTTC.